This T cell receptor (beta chain) was recorded in a study of spatial heterogeneity in lung cancer. Whole-study context: Taken at a median of approximately 2 years after resection, follow-up PBMC samples underwent sequencing when available.

MiXCR, applied by TCRdb to the 5' RACE reads, yields one record per CDR3 protein. The data contain fewer than 30,000 distinct CDR3 sequences, less than 6% of them singletons. Time point indicated: blood at routine non-recurrence follow-up after resection. Unsorted samples of tumor, nontumor lung or frozen PBMC had their whole RNA sequenced. The CDR3 totals 13 residues. V was clipped by 2 bases and J by 7 bases, with 12 bases between them. Germline V CDR1 and CDR2: SGHNT, YYREEE (reference sequence). This clonotype was seen a handful of times. This chain uses TRBV5-4 with TRBJ2-5; D gene ambiguous. This material consisted of PBMCs, taken at follow-up. The receptor's source is a male donor with early-stage non-small cell lung cancer. CDR3 in DNA: TGTGCCAGCAGCTTCCCCCTCCCGGCGACCCAGTACTTC. Translation gives CASSFPLPATQYF.